Listed below are T cell receptor beta chains from one sample, sequenced in a study of T cell responses to AZD1222 COVID-19 vaccine. The data were produced by immunoSEQ multiplex PCR, yet TCRdb's version contains in-frame clones alone and is incomplete. The sample has over 70,000 clones, about 85% seen once. The starting material was peripheral blood, obtained on day 0 of AZD1222 vaccination. All receptors derive from an adult in good health. Each CDR3 is given with its conserved first and last residue. The D gene is left open where the match is weak. Clone size appears in some rows only: once, few, many, or a class for an expanded clone.

clone size | J gene | V gene | D gene | CDR3 protein | CDR3 DNA
NA | TRBJ2-2 | TRBV11-3 | NA | CASSPYTGELFF | TGTGCCAGCAGCCCCTACACCGGGGAGCTGTTTTTT
NA | TRBJ1-3 | TRBV3-1/TRBV3-2 | NA | CASSQGRNSGNTIYF | TGTGCCAGCAGCCAAGGAAGAAACTCTGGAAACACCATATATTTT
NA | TRBJ2-5 | TRBV6-4 | NA | CASSKRPGETQYF | TGTGCCAGCAGTAAACGCCCGGGGGAGACCCAGTACTTC
NA | TRBJ2-7 | TRBV27 | NA | CASSLRADSYEQYF | TGTGCCAGCAGTTTACGGGCCGATTCCTACGAGCAGTACTTC
once | TRBJ1-1 | TRBV3-1/TRBV3-2 | TRBD1 | CASSQATGQGPLKAFF | TGTGCCAGCAGCCAAGCCACGGGACAGGGGCCGTTGAAAGCTTTCTTT
NA | TRBJ1-2 | TRBV5-4 | NA | CASSPERGVGYGYTF | TGTGCCAGCAGCCCAGAACGCGGGGTCGGCTATGGCTACACCTTC
NA | TRBJ2-5 | TRBV7-8 | TRBD1 | CASSFQGQGQETQYF | TGTGCCAGCAGCTTTCAGGGACAGGGCCAAGAGACCCAGTACTTC
NA | TRBJ2-5 | TRBV7-9 | TRBD1 | CASSTSGGRQTQYF | TGTGCCAGCAGCACCTCAGGGGGCCGGCAGACCCAGTACTTC
NA | TRBJ2-5 | TRBV7-3 | NA | CASSLGGSETQYF | TGTGCCAGCAGCTTAGGGGGGTCCGAGACCCAGTACTTC
NA | TRBJ2-7 | TRBV27 | TRBD1 | CASSLSGQDYYEQYF | TGTGCCAGCAGTTTATCGGGACAGGACTACTACGAGCAGTACTTC
NA | TRBJ1-5 | TRBV4-1 | NA | CASSQDLWNQPQHF | TGCGCCAGCAGCCAAGACCTATGGAATCAGCCCCAGCATTTT
NA | TRBJ1-4 | TRBV11-2 | TRBD1 | CASSLGTTGESEKLFF | TGTGCCAGCAGCTTAGGGACCACAGGGGAGAGTGAAAAACTGTTTTTT
NA | TRBJ1-1 | TRBV5-1 | NA | CASSLGGASTEAFF | TGCGCCAGCAGCTTAGGAGGGGCGAGCACTGAAGCTTTCTTT
NA | TRBJ1-2 | TRBV6-4 | TRBD1 | CASSDTGDYGYTF | TGTGCCAGCAGTGACACAGGGGACTATGGCTACACCTTC
once | TRBJ1-2 | TRBV24-1 | TRBD1 | CATSPGGAGGYTF | TGTGCCACCAGCCCAGGGGGCGCAGGAGGCTACACCTTC
NA | TRBJ1-6 | TRBV12-5 | TRBD1 | CASGLATTGTGVSPLHF | TGTGCTAGTGGTTTGGCAACTACCGGGACAGGGGTTTCACCCCTCCACTTT
NA | TRBJ2-7 | TRBV12-5 | NA | CASGLGQRYEQYF | TGTGCTAGTGGTCTTGGGCAAAGGTACGAGCAGTACTTC